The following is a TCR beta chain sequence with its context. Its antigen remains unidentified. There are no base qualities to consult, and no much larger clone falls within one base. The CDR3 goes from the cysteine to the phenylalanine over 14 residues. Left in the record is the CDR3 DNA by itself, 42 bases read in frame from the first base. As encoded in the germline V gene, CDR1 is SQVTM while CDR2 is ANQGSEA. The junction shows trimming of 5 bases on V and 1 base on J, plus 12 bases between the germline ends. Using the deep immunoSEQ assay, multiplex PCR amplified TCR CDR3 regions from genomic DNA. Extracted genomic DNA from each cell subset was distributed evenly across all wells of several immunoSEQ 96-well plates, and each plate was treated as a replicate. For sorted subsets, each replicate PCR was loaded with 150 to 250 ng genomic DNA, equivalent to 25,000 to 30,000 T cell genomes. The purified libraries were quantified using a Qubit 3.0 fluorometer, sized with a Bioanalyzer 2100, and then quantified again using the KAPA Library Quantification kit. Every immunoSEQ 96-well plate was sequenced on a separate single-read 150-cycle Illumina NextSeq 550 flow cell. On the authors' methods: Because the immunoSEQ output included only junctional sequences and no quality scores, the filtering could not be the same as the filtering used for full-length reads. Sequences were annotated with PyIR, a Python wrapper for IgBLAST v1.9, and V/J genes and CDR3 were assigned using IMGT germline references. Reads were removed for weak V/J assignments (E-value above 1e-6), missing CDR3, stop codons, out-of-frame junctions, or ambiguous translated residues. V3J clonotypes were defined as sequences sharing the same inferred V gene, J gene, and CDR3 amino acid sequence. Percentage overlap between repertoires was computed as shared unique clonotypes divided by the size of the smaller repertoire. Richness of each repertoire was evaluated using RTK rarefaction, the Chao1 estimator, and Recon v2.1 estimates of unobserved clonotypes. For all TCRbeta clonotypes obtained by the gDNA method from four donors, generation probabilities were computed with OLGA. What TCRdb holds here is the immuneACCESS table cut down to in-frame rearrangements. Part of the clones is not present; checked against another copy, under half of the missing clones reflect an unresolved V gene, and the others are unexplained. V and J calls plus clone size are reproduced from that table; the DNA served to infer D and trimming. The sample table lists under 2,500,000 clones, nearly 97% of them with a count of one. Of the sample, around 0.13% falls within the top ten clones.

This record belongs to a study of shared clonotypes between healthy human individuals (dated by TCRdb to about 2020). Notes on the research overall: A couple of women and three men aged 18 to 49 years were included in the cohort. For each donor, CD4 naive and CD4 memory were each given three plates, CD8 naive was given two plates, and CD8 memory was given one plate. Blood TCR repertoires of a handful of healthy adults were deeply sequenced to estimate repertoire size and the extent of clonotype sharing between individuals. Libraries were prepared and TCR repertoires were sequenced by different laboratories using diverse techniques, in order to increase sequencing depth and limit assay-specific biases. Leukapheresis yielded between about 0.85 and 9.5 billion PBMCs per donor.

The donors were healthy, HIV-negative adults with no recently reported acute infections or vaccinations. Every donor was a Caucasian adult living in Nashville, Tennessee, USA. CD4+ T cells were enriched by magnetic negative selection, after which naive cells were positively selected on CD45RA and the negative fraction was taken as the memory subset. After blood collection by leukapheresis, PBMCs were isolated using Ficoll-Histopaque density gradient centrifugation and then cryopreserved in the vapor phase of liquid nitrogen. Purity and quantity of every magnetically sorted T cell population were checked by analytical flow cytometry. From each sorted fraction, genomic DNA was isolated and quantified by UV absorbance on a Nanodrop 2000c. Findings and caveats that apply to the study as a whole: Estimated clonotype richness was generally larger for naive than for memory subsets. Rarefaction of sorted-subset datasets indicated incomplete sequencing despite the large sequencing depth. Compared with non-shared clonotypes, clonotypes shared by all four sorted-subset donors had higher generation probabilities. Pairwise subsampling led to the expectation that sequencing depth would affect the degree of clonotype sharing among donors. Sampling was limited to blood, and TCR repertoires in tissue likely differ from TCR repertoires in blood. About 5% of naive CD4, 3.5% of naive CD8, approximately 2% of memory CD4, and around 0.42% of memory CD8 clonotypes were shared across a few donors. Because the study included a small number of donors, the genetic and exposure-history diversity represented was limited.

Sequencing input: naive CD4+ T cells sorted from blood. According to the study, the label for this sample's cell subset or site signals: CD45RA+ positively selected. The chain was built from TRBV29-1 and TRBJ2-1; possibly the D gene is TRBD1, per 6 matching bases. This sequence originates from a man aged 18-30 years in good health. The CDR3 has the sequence CSVTGLDSYNEQFF. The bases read TGCAGCGTTACAGGGTTGGATTCCTACAATGAGCAGTTCTTC.